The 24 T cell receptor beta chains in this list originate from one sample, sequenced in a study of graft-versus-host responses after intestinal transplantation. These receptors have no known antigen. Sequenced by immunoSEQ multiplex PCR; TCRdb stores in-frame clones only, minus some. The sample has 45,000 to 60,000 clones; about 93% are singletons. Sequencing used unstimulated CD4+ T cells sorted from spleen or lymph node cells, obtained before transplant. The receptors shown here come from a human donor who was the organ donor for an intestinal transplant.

The CDR3 region is CASSEFGFTDTQYF. CDR3 nucleotides: TGTGCCAGCAGTGAATTTGGCTTCACAGATACGCAGTATTTT. The J gene is TRBJ2-3, the V gene TRBV25-1, with D uncertain. The CDR3 consists of 14 residues. Germline lookup yields CDR1 MGHDK and CDR2 SYGVNS. The V gene lost 1 base and the J gene lost 2 bases, with 7 bases spanning the gap.

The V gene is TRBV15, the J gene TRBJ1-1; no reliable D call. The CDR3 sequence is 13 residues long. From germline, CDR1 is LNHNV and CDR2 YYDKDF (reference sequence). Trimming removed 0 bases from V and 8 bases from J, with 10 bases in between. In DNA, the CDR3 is TGTGCCACCAGCAGAGAAAGCCCGACAGAAGCTTTCTTT. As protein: CATSRESPTEAFF.

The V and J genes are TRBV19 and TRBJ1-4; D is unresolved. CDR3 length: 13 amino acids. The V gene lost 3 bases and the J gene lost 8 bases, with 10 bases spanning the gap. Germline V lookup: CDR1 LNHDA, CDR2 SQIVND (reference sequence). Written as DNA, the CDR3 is TGTGCCAGTAGTATGCGGCAGAGCGAAAAACTGTTTTTT. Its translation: CASSMRQSEKLFF.

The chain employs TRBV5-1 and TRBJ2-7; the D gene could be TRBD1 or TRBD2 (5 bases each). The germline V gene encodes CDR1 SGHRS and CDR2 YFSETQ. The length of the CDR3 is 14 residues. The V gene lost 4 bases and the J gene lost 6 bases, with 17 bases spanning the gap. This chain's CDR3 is CASSPQGRAGEQYF. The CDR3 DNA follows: TGCGCCAGCAGCCCCCAGGGCAGGGCGGGCGAGCAGTACTTC.

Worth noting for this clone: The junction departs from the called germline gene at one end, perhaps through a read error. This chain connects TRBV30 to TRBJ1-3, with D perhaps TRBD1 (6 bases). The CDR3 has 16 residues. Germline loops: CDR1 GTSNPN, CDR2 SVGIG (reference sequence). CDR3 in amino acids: CAGSGGGLRSGNTIYF. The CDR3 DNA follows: TGTGCCGGGAGTGGGGGGGGCTTACGCTCTGGAAACACCATATATTTT.

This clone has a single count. The chain's CDR3 is CASSQDDRSSYEQYF. The CDR3 DNA sequence: TGCGCCAGCAGCCAAGATGACAGGAGCTCCTACGAGCAGTACTTC. The rearrangement uses TRBV4-1 and TRBJ2-7; D may be TRBD1 (6 bases). Germline CDR1 and CDR2: MGHRA and YSYEKL. CDR3 length equals 15 residues. V was trimmed by 0 bases and J by 0 bases, leaving 9 bases between them.

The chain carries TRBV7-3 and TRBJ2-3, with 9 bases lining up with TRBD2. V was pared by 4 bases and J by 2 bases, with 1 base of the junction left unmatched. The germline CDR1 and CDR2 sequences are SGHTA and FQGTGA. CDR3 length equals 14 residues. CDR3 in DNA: TGTGCCAGCAGCTCTAGCGGGATCACAGATACGCAGTATTTT. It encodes CASSSSGITDTQYF.

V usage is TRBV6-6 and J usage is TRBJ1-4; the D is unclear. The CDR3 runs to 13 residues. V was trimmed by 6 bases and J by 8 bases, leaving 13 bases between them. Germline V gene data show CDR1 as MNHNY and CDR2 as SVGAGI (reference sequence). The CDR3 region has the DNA TGTGCCAGCAGCCTCCGCCCCGTCGAAAAACTGTTTTTT. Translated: CASSLRPVEKLFF.

CDR3 sequence reads: CASSLSTSGSTDTQYF. The CDR3 DNA follows: TGCGCCAGCAGCCTCTCGACTAGCGGGAGCACAGATACGCAGTATTTT. The V gene is TRBV5-1, the J gene TRBJ2-3, with 10 bases aligning to TRBD2. Trimming removed 4 bases from V and 0 bases from J; junction bases left unmatched: 5. The germline V gene has CDR1 SGHRS and CDR2 YFSETQ. This CDR3 is built from 16 residues.

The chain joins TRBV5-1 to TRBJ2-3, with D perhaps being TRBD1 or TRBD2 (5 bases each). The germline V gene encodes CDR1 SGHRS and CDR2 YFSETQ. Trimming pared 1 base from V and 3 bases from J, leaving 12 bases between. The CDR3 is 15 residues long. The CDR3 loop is CASSLWGLGTDTQYF. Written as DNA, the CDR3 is TGCGCCAGCAGCTTGTGGGGGTTGGGAACAGATACGCAGTATTTT.

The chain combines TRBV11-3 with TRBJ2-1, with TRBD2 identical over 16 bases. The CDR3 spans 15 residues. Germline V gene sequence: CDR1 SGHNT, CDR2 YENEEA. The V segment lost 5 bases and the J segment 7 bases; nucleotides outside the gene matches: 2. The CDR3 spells CASSPGLAGGNEQFF. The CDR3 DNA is TGTGCCAGCAGCCCGGGACTAGCGGGAGGGAATGAGCAGTTCTTC.

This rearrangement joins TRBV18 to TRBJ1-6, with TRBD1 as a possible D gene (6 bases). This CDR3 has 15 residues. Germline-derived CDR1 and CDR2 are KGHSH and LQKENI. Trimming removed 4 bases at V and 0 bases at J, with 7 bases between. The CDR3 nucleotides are TGTGCCAGCTCACTGGACAGCTCCTATAATTCACCCCTCCACTTT. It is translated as CASSLDSSYNSPLHF. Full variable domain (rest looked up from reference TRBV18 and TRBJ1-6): NAGVMQNPRHLVRRRGQEARLRCSPMKGHSHVYWYRQLPEEGLKFMVYLQKENIIDESGMPKERFSAEFPKEGPSILRIQQVVRGDSAAYFCASSLDSSYNSPLHFGNGTRLTVT.

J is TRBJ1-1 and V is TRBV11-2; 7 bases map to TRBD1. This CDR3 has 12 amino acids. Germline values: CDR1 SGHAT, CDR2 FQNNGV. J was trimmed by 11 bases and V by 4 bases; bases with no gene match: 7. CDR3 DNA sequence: TGTGCCAGCAGCTCCCGGACAGGTTGGGCTTTCTTT. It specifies CASSSRTGWAFF.

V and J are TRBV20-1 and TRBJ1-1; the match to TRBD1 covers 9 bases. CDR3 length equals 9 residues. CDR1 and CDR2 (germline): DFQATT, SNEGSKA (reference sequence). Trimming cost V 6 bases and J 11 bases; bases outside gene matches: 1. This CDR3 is CSAGTGAFF. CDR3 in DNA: TGCAGTGCCGGGACAGGGGCTTTCTTT.

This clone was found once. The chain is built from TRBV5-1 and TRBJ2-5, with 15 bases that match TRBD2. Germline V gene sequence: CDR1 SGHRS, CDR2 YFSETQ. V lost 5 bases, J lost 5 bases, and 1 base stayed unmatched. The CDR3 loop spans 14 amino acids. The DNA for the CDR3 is TGCGCCAGCAGGGGGACTAGCGGGAGGGAGACCCAGTACTTC. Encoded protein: CASRGTSGRETQYF.

CDR3 region: CASSLAGTDTQYF. CDR3 DNA sequence: TGCGCCAGCAGCTTGGCGGGCACAGATACGCAGTATTTT. This chain joins TRBV5-1 and TRBJ2-3; D is unresolved. The V and J ends lost 0 bases and 1 base respectively, with 3 bases between them. The CDR3 runs to 13 residues. Looked up from germline, CDR1 is SGHRS and CDR2 is YFSETQ.

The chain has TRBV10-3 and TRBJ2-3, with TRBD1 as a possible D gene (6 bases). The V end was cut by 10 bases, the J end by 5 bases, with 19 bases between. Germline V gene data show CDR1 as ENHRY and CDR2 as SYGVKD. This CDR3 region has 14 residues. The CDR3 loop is CANRPRGRGDTQYF. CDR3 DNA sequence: TGTGCCAACCGTCCCAGGGGCAGGGGAGATACGCAGTATTTT.

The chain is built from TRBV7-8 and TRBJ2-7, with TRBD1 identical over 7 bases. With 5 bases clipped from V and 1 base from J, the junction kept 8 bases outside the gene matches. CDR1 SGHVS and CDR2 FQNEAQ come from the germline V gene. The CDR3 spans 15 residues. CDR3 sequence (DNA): TGTGCCAGCAGCGGGGACAGCGAAAAGTCCTACGAGCAGTACTTC. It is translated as CASSGDSEKSYEQYF.

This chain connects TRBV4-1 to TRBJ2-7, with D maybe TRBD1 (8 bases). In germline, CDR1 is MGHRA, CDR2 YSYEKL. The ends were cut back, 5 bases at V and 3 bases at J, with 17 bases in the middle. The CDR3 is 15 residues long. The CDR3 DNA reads TGCGCCAGCAGCACGCGACAGGGGACTATCTACGAGCAGTACTTC. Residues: CASSTRQGTIYEQYF.

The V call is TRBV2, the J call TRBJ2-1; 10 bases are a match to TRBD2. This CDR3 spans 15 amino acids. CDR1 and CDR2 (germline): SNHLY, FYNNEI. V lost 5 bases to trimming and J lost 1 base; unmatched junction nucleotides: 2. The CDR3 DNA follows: TGTGCCAGCAGTTTGACTAGCGGGTCCTACAATGAGCAGTTCTTC. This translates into CASSLTSGSYNEQFF.

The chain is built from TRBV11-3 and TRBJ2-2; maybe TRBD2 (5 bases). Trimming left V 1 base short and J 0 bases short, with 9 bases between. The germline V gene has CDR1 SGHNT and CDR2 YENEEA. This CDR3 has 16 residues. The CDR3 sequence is CASSLVAGSNTGELFF. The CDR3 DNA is TGTGCCAGCAGCTTAGTGGCGGGCTCGAACACCGGGGAGCTGTTTTTT.

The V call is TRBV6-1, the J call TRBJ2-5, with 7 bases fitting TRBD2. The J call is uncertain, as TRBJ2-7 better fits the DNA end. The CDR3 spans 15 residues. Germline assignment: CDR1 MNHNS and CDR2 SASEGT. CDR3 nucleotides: TGTGCCAGCAGTGTTTCGGGGGGATTATTCTACGAGCAGTACTTC. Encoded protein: CASSVSGGLFYEQYF.

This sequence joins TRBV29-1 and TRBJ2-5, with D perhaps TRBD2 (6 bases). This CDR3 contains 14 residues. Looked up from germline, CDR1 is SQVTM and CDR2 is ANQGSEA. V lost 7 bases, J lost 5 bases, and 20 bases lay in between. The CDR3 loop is CSAYPVGGGETQYF. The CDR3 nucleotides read TGCAGCGCCTACCCCGTGGGGGGTGGGGAGACCCAGTACTTC.

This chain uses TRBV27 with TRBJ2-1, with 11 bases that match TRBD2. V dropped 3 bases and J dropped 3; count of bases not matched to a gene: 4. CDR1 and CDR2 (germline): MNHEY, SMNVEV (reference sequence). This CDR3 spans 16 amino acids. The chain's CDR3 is CASSFGLAGFYNEQFF. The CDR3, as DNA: TGTGCCAGCAGTTTCGGACTAGCGGGTTTCTACAATGAGCAGTTCTTC.